The 26 T cell receptor beta chains listed next were all sequenced from one sample in a study of shared clonotypes between healthy human individuals. TCRdb's table, derived via immunoSEQ multiplex PCR, lists solely in-frame clones and lacks some. This table has about 2 million clones, over 85% appearing once. Naive CD8 cells lacked CD45RO, underwent positive selection for CCR7 and left out terminally differentiated effector memory CD45RA+ cells. Sequenced material: naive CD8+ T cells sorted from blood. These receptor sequences come from a man younger than 35 in good health.

V usage is TRBV27 and J usage is TRBJ2-4; perhaps TRBD1 as D (6 bases). The germline V and J ends were trimmed by 2 bases and 6 bases, with 17 bases remaining between them. Germline V gene lookup returns CDR1 MNHEY and CDR2 SMNVEV (reference sequence). This CDR3 comprises 16 residues. CDR3 nucleotides: TGTGCCAGCAGTTTAATGGCGGATGCGACAGGAAACATTCAGTACTTC. Translating gives CASSLMADATGNIQYF.

The chain employs TRBV11-2 and TRBJ1-3; D might be TRBD1 (6 bases). CDR3 length: 17 residues. V was trimmed by 1 base and J by 0 bases, leaving 13 bases between them. Germline CDR1 reads SGHAT; CDR2 reads FQNNGV. This CDR3 reads CASSLGGGGNSGNTIYF. The CDR3 DNA follows: TGTGCCAGCAGCTTAGGAGGAGGGGGTAACTCTGGAAACACCATATATTTT. The full variable domain, in which reference TRBV11-2 and TRBJ1-3 provide the parts outside the CDR3, is EAGVAQSPRYKIIEKRQSVAFWCNPISGHATLYWYQQILGQGPKLLIQFQNNGVVDDSQLPKDRFSAERLKGVDSTLKIQPAKLEDSAVYLCASSLGGGGNSGNTIYFGEGSWLTVV.

In regard to this clone: This sample includes further DNA sequences coding for the same CDR3. The chain links TRBV4-1 to TRBJ1-1; D may be TRBD1 (5 bases). The V and J ends lost 0 bases and 0 bases respectively, with 8 bases between them. CDR1 MGHRA and CDR2 YSYEKL come from the germline V gene. The CDR3 loop spans 15 amino acids. The CDR3 DNA reads as TGCGCCAGCAGCCAAGAAACAGGCATGAACACTGAAGCTTTCTTT. Translated: CASSQETGMNTEAFF.

The chain has TRBV9 and TRBJ2-7, with no clear D. Germline lookup yields CDR1 SGDLS and CDR2 YYNGEE. V was cut by 0 bases and J by 2 bases, with 15 bases left in between. This CDR3 region has 16 residues. CDR3 coding DNA: TGTGCCAGCAGCGTAGGTAAAGGGTCCCAAACCTACGAGCAGTACTTC. Translating it yields CASSVGKGSQTYEQYF.

The V gene is TRBV10-2, the J gene TRBJ2-5; the D gene is possibly TRBD1 (6 bases). CDR1 and CDR2 (germline): WSHSY, SAAADI. The CDR3 totals 14 residues. V was shortened by 6 bases and J by 1 base, with 12 bases between the two germline ends. The CDR3 loop reads CASSPRDIQETQYF. Written as DNA, the CDR3 is TGCGCCAGCAGCCCCCGGGACATCCAAGAGACCCAGTACTTC.

Turning to this clone: One junction end does not reproduce the germline sequence, and a read error may be involved. V usage is TRBV10-3 and J usage is TRBJ2-7, with D possibly being TRBD2 (5 bases). The CDR3 totals 12 residues. Germline V lookup: CDR1 ENHRY, CDR2 SYGVKD. The CDR3 DNA sequence: TGTGCCATCAGTGAGTCTCGTAACGGGGTAACCTTC. Encoded protein: CAISESRNGVTF.

V and J are TRBV9 and TRBJ1-2; D might be TRBD1 (6 bases). The germline CDR1 and CDR2 sequences are SGDLS and YYNGEE. The CDR3 is 14 amino acids. The V gene lost 5 bases and the J gene lost 5 bases, with 16 bases spanning the gap. DNA for the CDR3: TGTGCCAGCAGTGCTCCGGGACACCCTTATGGCTACACCTTC. Translating it yields CASSAPGHPYGYTF.

The chain uses TRBV28 and TRBJ1-4, with D possibly being TRBD1 (5 bases). The germline V gene has CDR1 MDHEN and CDR2 SYDVKM. V lost 0 bases and J lost 12, with 14 bases in between. The CDR3 sequence is 14 residues long. CDR3 in amino acids: CASSLWGEGPELFF. The CDR3 DNA sequence: TGTGCCAGCAGTTTATGGGGGGAGGGACCGGAACTGTTTTTT.

The J gene is TRBJ1-5, the V gene TRBV5-1, with D perhaps matching TRBD1 (6 bases). Trimming shortened V by 4 bases and J by 6 bases, and 23 bases separated the two germline ends. The CDR3 contains 17 residues. CDR1 SGHRS and CDR2 YFSETQ come from the germline V gene. In nucleotides, the CDR3 is TGCGCCAGCAGCCAGACAGGCCCCACGATCGGAACTCAGCCCCAGCATTTT. As protein: CASSQTGPTIGTQPQHF.

The J gene is TRBJ1-2, the V gene TRBV6-5; TRBD1 matches at 7 bases. Germline CDR1 MNHEY, CDR2 SVGAGI. The V and J ends lost 0 bases and 9 bases, in that order; junction bases with no gene match: 13. The CDR3 sequence is 16 residues long. Written as DNA, the CDR3 is TGTGCCAGCAGTTACTCGTCCGGACAGGTAACTTGGAGCTACACCTTC. It specifies CASSYSSGQVTWSYTF.

The chain combines TRBV5-3 with TRBJ2-5; the match to TRBD2 covers 13 bases. TRBV5-3 qualifies as an ORF whose function is uncertain. The CDR3 is 14 residues long. This CDR3 reads CCGAGLAGQETQYF. In nucleotides, the CDR3 is TGTTGTGGGGCGGGACTAGCGGGGCAAGAGACCCAGTACTTC.

A single count supports this clone. The chain recombines TRBV5-4 with TRBJ2-5, with D perhaps TRBD1 (5 bases). There are 13 residues in the CDR3. The V gene's germline CDR1 is SGHNT and CDR2 YYREEE (reference sequence). Trimming took off 1 base at V and 4 bases at J, with 8 bases between the two ends. The CDR3 DNA reads as TGTGCCAGCAGCTTGCAAGGGGCAGAGACCCAGTACTTC. Amino acids: CASSLQGAETQYF.

For the CDR3, the DNA is TGTGCCAGCAGTTCTCGATTGGGACTCTGGGGTAAGGCAGATACGCAGTATTTT. Protein: CASSSRLGLWGKADTQYF. The chain has TRBV28 and TRBJ2-3; weak D call: TRBD2 (6 bases). V lost 4 bases, J lost 4 bases, and 24 bases lay in between. Germline CDR1 is MDHEN and CDR2 is SYDVKM. The CDR3 covers 18 residues.

Of note for this clone: This sample also contains other DNA sequences that code for the same CDR3. The rearrangement joins TRBV5-1 to TRBJ2-1; 7 nucleotides line up with TRBD2. The germline V gene has CDR1 SGHRS and CDR2 YFSETQ. V lost 0 bases, J lost 4 bases, and 4 bases stayed unmatched. This CDR3 region has 15 residues. Here the CDR3 DNA reads TGCGCCAGCAGCTTGGTGGCGGGAGCGTACAATGAGCAGTTCTTC. It specifies CASSLVAGAYNEQFF.

This rearrangement joins TRBV5-4 to TRBJ1-1; 8 nucleotides match TRBD1. Germline CDR1 reads SGHNT; CDR2 reads YYREEE (reference sequence). V was pared by 4 bases and J by 0 bases, with 5 bases of the junction left unmatched. There are 15 residues in the CDR3. The CDR3 DNA reads as TGTGCCAGCAGCCCAGGGGGCCCGGTGAACACTGAAGCTTTCTTT. Residues: CASSPGGPVNTEAFF.

The chain combines TRBV9 with TRBJ2-3, with unresolved D. The CDR3 has 14 residues. Trimming cost V 0 bases and J 2 bases, with 7 bases left between them. The germline V gene has CDR1 SGDLS and CDR2 YYNGEE. The CDR3 DNA follows: TGTGCCAGCAGCGTAGAGGATCTCACAGATACGCAGTATTTT. This gives the protein CASSVEDLTDTQYF.

The chain has TRBV6-6 and TRBJ2-7; 11 bases agree with TRBD2. Germline trimming cut 4 bases from V and 7 bases from J; bases unmatched to any gene: 6. The germline V gene has CDR1 MNHNY and CDR2 SVGAGI (reference sequence). The CDR3 has 14 amino acids. CDR3: CASSSTSGREEQYF. In DNA, the CDR3 is TGTGCCAGCAGTTCCACTAGCGGGAGAGAAGAGCAGTACTTC.

In this sample, this clone turned up once. The chain joins TRBV7-9 to TRBJ1-1; 10 nucleotides match TRBD1. Germline V gene lookup returns CDR1 SEHNR and CDR2 FQNEAQ (reference sequence). The V and J ends lost 5 bases and 4 bases, in that order; junction bases with no gene match: 10. This CDR3 is built from 16 residues. In DNA, the CDR3 is TGTGCCAGCAGCCCAACCGGACAGGGGGTTTTCACTGAAGCTTTCTTT. Translation: CASSPTGQGVFTEAFF.

With respect to this clone: Additional DNA sequences in this sample encode the identical CDR3. V gene TRBV6-5 combines with J gene TRBJ1-1; TRBD1 agrees at 9 bases. Per germline, CDR1 MNHEY and CDR2 SVGAGI. V dropped 0 bases and J dropped 4; count of bases not matched to a gene: 3. This CDR3 region has 15 residues. CDR3 DNA: TGTGCCAGCAGTTACTCGACAGGGGGGAGCACTGAAGCTTTCTTT. Translated: CASSYSTGGSTEAFF.

In DNA, the CDR3 is TGTGCCAGCCCCAATCAGCCCCAGCATTTT. It specifies CASPNQPQHF. V is TRBV6-1 and J is TRBJ1-5; no clear D. The V gene lost 8 bases and the J gene lost 3 bases, with 2 bases spanning the gap. Germline V lookup: CDR1 MNHNS, CDR2 SASEGT. The CDR3 runs to 10 residues.

The rearrangement joins TRBV19 to TRBJ1-1; 10 bases line up with TRBD1. Germline V gene sequence: CDR1 LNHDA, CDR2 SQIVND (reference sequence). V lost 0 bases and J lost 3; bases outside the gene matches: 7. The CDR3 is made up of 17 amino acids. The CDR3 region is CASSIDRDRGSDTEAFF. The CDR3, as DNA: TGTGCCAGTAGTATAGACCGGGACAGGGGTTCCGACACTGAAGCTTTCTTT.

This sequence joins TRBV29-1 and TRBJ2-2; 11 positions agree with TRBD1. V gave up 4 bases and J gave up 6 bases; unmatched junction bases: 1. Germline V lookup: CDR1 SQVTM, CDR2 ANQGSEA. This CDR3 is built from 13 residues. For the CDR3, the DNA is TGCAGCGTTGGGGGACAGGGGGCCGGGGAGCTGTTTTTT. The encoded protein is CSVGGQGAGELFF.

This rearrangement joins TRBV23-1 to TRBJ2-3; maybe TRBD2 (5 bases). TRBV23-1 is an open reading frame whose function is uncertain. The CDR3 loop spans 17 amino acids. Trimming stripped 2 bases from V and 3 bases from J, with 18 bases between. CDR3 amino acids: CASSQNIRDIVTDTQYF. The CDR3 DNA is TGCGCCAGCAGTCAAAACATCCGGGATATAGTGACAGATACGCAGTATTTT.

This chain connects TRBV5-4 to TRBJ2-1, with D perhaps matching TRBD1 (7 bases). Deletions cut 1 base from V and 2 bases from J, with 16 bases between. This CDR3 contains 17 residues. Per the germline V gene, CDR1 is SGHNT and CDR2 is YYREEE (reference sequence). In nucleotides, the CDR3 is TGTGCCAGCAGCTTGTCCGCGGGGACAGACCCCTACAATGAGCAGTTCTTC. It encodes CASSLSAGTDPYNEQFF. The entire variable domain, with the rest obtained from reference TRBV5-4 and TRBJ2-1, is as follows: ETGVTQSPTHLIKTRGQQVTLRCSSQSGHNTVSWYQQALGQGPQFIFQYYREEENGRGNFPPRFSGLQFPNYSSELNVNALELDDSALYLCASSLSAGTDPYNEQFFGPGTRLTVL.

J is TRBJ2-2 and V is TRBV4-1; D gene unclear. Germline values: CDR1 MGHRA, CDR2 YSYEKL. Trimming took off 4 bases at V and 7 bases at J, with 13 bases between the two ends. This CDR3 has 14 residues. CDR3: CASSPRGRRGELFF. The CDR3, as DNA: TGCGCCAGCAGCCCTAGAGGCAGGCGCGGGGAGCTGTTTTTT.

The J gene is TRBJ2-1, the V gene TRBV4-1, with TRBD2 matching over 12 bases. Unmatched junction bases numbered 5, after V lost 4 bases and J lost 7 bases. CDR1 is MGHRA, CDR2 YSYEKL, per germline. The CDR3 is made up of 15 amino acids. The CDR3 protein is CASSPGGLAGNEQFF. In DNA, the CDR3 is TGCGCCAGCAGCCCGGGAGGACTAGCGGGGAATGAGCAGTTCTTC.